These T cell receptor beta chains were read from a single sample in a study of OX40 agonist ivuxolimab in advanced cancers. Sequencing used immunoSEQ multiplex PCR; TCRdb keeps in-frame clones, though not all of them. The sample carries 70,000 to 95,000 clones, 94% recorded once. The sequences come from CD4+ or CD8+ T cells sorted from blood, collected in a trial of the OX40 agonist ivuxolimab. The receptors come from an adult with an advanced solid tumor such as melanoma, head and neck, liver or kidney cancer. The conserved cysteine and the conserved F or W are not part of the CDR3 here.

cdr3_aa: ASSLFPPGTGVSYEQY; j_call: TRBJ2-7; v_call: TRBV4-1
cdr3_aa: ASSQPDRDGQETQY; j_call: TRBJ2-5; v_call: TRBV4-1
cdr3_aa: ASSPRLHYEQY; j_call: TRBJ2-7; v_call: TRBV7-9
cdr3_aa: ASSQGPDQETQY; j_call: TRBJ2-5; v_call: TRBV4-3
cdr3_aa: SVAGLAVSYQETQY; j_call: TRBJ2-5; v_call: TRBV29-1
cdr3_aa: ASSITGGNEQF; j_call: TRBJ2-1; v_call: TRBV19
cdr3_aa: ASSRVEANEKLF; j_call: TRBJ1-4; v_call: TRBV7-9
cdr3_aa: ASSFPNNEQF; j_call: TRBJ2-1; v_call: TRBV27
cdr3_aa: ASSFAAGGSYEQY; j_call: TRBJ2-7; v_call: TRBV27
cdr3_aa: ASSYSGDYEQY; j_call: TRBJ2-7; v_call: TRBV27
cdr3_aa: ASSREVENEQF; j_call: TRBJ2-1; v_call: TRBV7-9
cdr3_aa: ASSLGRNLNYGYT; j_call: TRBJ1-2; v_call: TRBV7-9
cdr3_aa: ASSLIGLAGVGEQY; j_call: TRBJ2-7; v_call: TRBV5-4
cdr3_aa: ASSQDSRELGYGYT; j_call: TRBJ1-2; v_call: TRBV4-1
cdr3_aa: ASSDRLAPNEQF; j_call: TRBJ2-1; v_call: TRBV27
cdr3_aa: SVDGVTGYNEQF; j_call: TRBJ2-1; v_call: TRBV29-1
cdr3_aa: ASSLGQGNTEAF; j_call: TRBJ1-1; v_call: TRBV4-1
cdr3_aa: ASTLRGIRTDTQY; j_call: TRBJ2-3; v_call: TRBV27
cdr3_aa: ASRKGGEGYT; j_call: TRBJ1-2; v_call: TRBV27
cdr3_aa: ASTPVKSGLGYGYT; j_call: TRBJ1-2; v_call: TRBV19
cdr3_aa: ASRTQGGNYGYT; j_call: TRBJ1-2; v_call: TRBV9
cdr3_aa: ASSARGTYNEQF; j_call: TRBJ2-1; v_call: TRBV19
cdr3_aa: ASSLGDREF; j_call: TRBJ2-1; v_call: TRBV7-9
cdr3_aa: ASSPRVGGQPQH; j_call: TRBJ1-5; v_call: TRBV27
cdr3_aa: ASSPTSGGEYEQY; j_call: TRBJ2-7; v_call: TRBV13
cdr3_aa: ASSPGTGYSYEQY; j_call: TRBJ2-7; v_call: TRBV6-1
cdr3_aa: ASSEGGESPLH; j_call: TRBJ1-6; v_call: TRBV10-1